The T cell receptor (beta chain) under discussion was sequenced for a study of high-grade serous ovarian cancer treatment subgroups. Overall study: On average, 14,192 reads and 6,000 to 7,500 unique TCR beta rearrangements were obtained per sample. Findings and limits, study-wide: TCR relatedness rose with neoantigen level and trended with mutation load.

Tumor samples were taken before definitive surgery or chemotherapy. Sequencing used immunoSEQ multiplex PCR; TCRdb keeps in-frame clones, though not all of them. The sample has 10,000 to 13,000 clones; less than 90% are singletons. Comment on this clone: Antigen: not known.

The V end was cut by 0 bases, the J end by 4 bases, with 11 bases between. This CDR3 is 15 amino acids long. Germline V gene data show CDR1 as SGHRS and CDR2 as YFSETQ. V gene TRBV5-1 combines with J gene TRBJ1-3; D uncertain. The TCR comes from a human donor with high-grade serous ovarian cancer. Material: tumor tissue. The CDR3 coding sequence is TGCGCCAGCAGCTTGGACCGGGTATCCGGAAACACCATATATTTT. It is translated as CASSLDRVSGNTIYF.